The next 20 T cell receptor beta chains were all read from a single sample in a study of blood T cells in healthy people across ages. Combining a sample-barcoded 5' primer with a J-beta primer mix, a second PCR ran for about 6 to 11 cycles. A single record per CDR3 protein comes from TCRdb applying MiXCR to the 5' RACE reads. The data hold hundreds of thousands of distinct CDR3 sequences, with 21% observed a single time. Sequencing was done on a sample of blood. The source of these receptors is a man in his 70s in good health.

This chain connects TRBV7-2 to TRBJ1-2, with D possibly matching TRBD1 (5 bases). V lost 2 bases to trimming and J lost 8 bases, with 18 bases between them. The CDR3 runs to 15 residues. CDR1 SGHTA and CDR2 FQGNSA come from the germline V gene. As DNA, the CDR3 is TGTGCCAGCAGCTTAATTCGGCAGGGAAGTGGAGGCTACACCTTC. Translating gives CASSLIRQGSGGYTF.

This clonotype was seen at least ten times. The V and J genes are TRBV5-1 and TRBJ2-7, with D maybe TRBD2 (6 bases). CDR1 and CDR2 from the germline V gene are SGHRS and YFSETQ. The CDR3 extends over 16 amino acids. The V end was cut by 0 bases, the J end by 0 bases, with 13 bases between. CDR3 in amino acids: CASSLGFSGISYEQYF. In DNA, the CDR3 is TGCGCCAGCAGCTTGGGTTTTAGCGGAATCTCCTACGAGCAGTACTTC.

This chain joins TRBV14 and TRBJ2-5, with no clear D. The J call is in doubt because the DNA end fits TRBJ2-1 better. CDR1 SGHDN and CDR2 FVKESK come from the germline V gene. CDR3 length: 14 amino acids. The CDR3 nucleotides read TGTGCCAGCAGCCAAGACCCGGTTCTCAATGAGCAGTTCTTC. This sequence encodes CASSQDPVLNEQFF.

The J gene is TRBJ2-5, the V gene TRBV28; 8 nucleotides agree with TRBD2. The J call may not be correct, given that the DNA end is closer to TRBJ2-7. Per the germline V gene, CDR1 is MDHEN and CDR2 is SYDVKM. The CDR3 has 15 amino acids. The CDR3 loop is CASILSGGDAYEQYF. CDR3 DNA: TGTGCCAGCATTCTCTCGGGGGGGGATGCCTACGAGCAGTACTTC.

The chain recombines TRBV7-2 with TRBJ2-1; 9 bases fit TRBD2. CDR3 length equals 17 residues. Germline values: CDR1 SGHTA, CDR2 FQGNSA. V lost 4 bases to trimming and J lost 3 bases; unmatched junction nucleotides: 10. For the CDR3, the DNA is TGTGCCAGCAGCTCCGTAGCGGGAGCGACCCTCTACAATGAGCAGTTCTTC. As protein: CASSSVAGATLYNEQFF.

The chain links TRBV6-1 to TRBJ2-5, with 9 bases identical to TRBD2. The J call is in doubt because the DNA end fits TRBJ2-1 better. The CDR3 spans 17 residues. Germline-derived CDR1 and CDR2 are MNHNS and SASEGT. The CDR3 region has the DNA TGTGCCAGCAGGGAATTGGGGACTAGCCTGACTCCAAATGAGCAGTTCTTC. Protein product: CASRELGTSLTPNEQFF.

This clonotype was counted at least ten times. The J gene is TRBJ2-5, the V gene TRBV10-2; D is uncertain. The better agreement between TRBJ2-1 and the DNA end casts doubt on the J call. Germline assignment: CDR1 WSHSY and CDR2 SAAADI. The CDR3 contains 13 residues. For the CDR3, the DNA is TGCGCCAGCAGTGATTTCGCAGGTAATGAGCAGTTCTTC. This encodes CASSDFAGNEQFF.

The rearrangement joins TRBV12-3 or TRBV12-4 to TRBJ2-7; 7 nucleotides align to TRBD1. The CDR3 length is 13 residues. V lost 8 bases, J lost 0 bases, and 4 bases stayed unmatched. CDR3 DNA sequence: TGTGCCAGCTTACAGGGGAACTCCTACGAGCAGTACTTC. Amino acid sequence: CASLQGNSYEQYF.

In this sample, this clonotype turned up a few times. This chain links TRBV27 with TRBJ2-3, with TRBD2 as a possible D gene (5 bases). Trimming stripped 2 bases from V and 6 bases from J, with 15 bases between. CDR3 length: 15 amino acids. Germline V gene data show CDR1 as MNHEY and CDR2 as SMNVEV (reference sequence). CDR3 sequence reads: CASSLEWAGVDTQYF. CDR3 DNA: TGTGCCAGCAGTTTAGAGTGGGCGGGTGTGGATACGCAGTATTTT.

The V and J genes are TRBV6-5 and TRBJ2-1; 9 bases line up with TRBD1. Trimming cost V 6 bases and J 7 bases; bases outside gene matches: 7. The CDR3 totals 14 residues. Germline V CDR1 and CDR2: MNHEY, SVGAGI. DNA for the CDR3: TGTGCCAGCAGCTTGGACAGGGGTCGGAATGAGCAGTTCTTC. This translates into CASSLDRGRNEQFF.

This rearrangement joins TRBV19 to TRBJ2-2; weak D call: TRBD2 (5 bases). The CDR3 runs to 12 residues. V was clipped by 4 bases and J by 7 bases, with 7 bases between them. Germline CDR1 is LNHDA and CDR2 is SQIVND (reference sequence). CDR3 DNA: TGTGCCAGTAGTAGTCGGGGCGGGGAGCTGTTTTTT. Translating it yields CASSSRGGELFF.

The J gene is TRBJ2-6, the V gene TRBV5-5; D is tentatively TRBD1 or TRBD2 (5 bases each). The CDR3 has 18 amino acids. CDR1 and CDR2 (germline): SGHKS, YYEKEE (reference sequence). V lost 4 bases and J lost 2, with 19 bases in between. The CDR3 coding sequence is TGTGCCAGCAGCCCAACTTGGGGGAGTGAAGCTGGGGCCAACGTCCTGACTTTC. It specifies CASSPTWGSEAGANVLTF.

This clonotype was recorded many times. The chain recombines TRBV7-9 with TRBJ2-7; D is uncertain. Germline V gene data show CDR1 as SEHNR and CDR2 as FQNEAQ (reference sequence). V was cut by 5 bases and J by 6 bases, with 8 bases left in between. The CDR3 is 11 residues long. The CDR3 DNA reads TGTGCCAGCAGCCCCCTAGGCGAGCAGTACTTC. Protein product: CASSPLGEQYF.

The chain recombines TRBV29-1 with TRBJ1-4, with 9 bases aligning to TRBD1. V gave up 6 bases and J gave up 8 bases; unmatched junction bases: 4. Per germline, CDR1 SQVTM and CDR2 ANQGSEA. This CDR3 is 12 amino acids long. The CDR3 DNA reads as TGCAGCGTACAGGGGGCGCGAGAAAAACTGTTTTTT. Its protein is CSVQGAREKLFF.

This CDR3 reads CASSEITPTWNGYTF. DNA of the CDR3: TGTGCCAGCAGTGAAATCACTCCGACTTGGAATGGCTACACCTTC. V and J are TRBV6-1 and TRBJ1-2; D unresolved. The V end lost 2 bases, the J end lost 6 bases, and 16 bases lay between the germline ends. This CDR3 is built from 15 residues. Germline values: CDR1 MNHNS, CDR2 SASEGT.

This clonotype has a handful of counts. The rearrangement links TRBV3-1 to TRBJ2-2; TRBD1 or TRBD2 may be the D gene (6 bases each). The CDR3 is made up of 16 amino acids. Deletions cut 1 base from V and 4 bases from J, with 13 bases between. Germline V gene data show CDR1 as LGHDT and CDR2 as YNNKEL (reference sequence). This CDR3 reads CASSQASRGGTGELFF. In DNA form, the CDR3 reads TGTGCCAGCAGCCAAGCGAGCAGGGGAGGCACCGGGGAGCTGTTTTTT.

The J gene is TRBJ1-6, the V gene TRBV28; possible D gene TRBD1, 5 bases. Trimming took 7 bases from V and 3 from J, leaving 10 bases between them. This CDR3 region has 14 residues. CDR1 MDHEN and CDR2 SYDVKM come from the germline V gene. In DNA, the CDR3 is TGTGCCAGCAACCAGGGTTACTATAATTCACCCCTCCACTTT. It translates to CASNQGYYNSPLHF.

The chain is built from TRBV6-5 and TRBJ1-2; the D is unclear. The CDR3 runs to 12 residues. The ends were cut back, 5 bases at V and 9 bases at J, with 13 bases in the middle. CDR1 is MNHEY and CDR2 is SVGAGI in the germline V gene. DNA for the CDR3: TGTGCCAGCAGTATGGGTTGGGCTAGCTACACCTTC. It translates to CASSMGWASYTF.

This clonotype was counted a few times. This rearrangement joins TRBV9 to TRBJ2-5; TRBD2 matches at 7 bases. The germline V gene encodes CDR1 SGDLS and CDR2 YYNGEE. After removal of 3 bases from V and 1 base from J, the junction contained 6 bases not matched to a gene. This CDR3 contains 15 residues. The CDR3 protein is CASSGSSGSQETQYF. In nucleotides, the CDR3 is TGTGCCAGCAGCGGGTCTAGCGGCTCCCAAGAGACCCAGTACTTC.

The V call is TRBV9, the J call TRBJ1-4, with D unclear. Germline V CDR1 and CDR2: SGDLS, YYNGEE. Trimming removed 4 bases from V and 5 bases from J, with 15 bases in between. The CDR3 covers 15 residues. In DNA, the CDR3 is TGTGCCAGCAGCCCAACGCCCACCCCCAATGAAAAACTGTTTTTT. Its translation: CASSPTPTPNEKLFF. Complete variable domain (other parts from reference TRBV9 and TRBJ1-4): DSGVTQTPKHLITATGQRVTLRCSPRSGDLSVYWYQQSLDQGLQFLIQYYNGEERAKGNILERFSAQQFPDLHSELNLSSLELGDSALYFCASSPTPTPNEKLFFGSGTQLSVL.